This TCR beta chain originates from a study of CD4 T cells in relation to SARS-CoV-2 and coronaviruses. Overall study results and limits: Compared with monoreactive clones, crossreactive clones showed significantly weaker SARS-CoV-2 expansion. The cross-reactivity analysis covered only spike protein, not other viral proteins.

Points on this clone: Its antigen remains unknown.

Germline-derived CDR1 and CDR2 are MDHEN and SYDVKM. V lost 3 bases and J 2 bases, leaving 10 bases between the germline ends. The CDR3 has 14 residues. Before the COVID-19 pandemic, during about 2011-2019, CD4+ T cells were taken from unexposed donors. Generated by immunoSEQ multiplex PCR, the TCRdb table keeps only in-frame clones and is missing some. This table holds approximately 59,000 clones, approximately 87% found once. The sequenced sample consisted of memory CD4+ T cells from PBMCs. The receptor was isolated from a human donor in good health. The chain combines TRBV28 with TRBJ1-2; D not resolved. The CDR3: CASSLGPRNYGYTF. The DNA for the CDR3 is TGTGCCAGCAGTTTGGGTCCCAGGAACTATGGCTACACCTTC.